Presented here are 12 T cell receptor beta chains from one specimen sequenced in a study of blood T cells in healthy people across ages. Sample-barcoded 5' priming and a J-beta primer mix drove a second PCR of roughly 6 to 12 cycles. TCRdb itself ran the 5' RACE reads through MiXCR, one entry per CDR3 protein. The sample shows about 510,000 distinct CDR3 sequences, 27% of them seen only once. These data were also reused for a study on T cells of mothers and their children.

The sample taken for sequencing was blood. Receptor source: a boy between 2 and 10 years old in good health.

The table lists this clonotype with a few counts. V is TRBV5-1 and J is TRBJ2-1; D gene unclear. Trimming took 0 bases from V and 3 from J, leaving 7 bases between them. There are 14 residues in the CDR3. The germline CDR1 and CDR2 sequences are SGHRS and YFSETQ. This CDR3 reads CASSLESFYNEQFF. For the CDR3, the DNA is TGCGCCAGCAGCTTGGAATCATTCTACAATGAGCAGTTCTTC.

This clonotype has only a few counts. The V gene is TRBV6-2 or TRBV6-3, the J gene TRBJ2-1, with 11 bases fitting TRBD2. The germline gives CDR1 MNHEY, CDR2 SVGEGT. The V gene end was trimmed by 8 bases and the J gene end by 6 bases; junction bases not matched to a gene: 12. The CDR3 covers 16 residues. The CDR3 nucleotides read TGTGCCAGCGGTCCTAGCGGGAGGATCGGCGGCAATGAGCAGTTCTTC. As protein: CASGPSGRIGGNEQFF.

This chain uses TRBV5-6 with TRBJ2-7; TRBD1 matches 7 bases. CDR3 length: 15 residues. The V segment lost 0 bases and the J segment 3 bases; nucleotides outside the gene matches: 6. Germline V gene data show CDR1 as SGHDT and CDR2 as YYEEEE. The CDR3 here is CASSLGQGVIYEQYF. The CDR3 bases are TGTGCCAGCAGCTTGGGGCAGGGGGTCATCTACGAGCAGTACTTC. The complete variable domain, with remaining parts taken from reference TRBV5-6 and TRBJ2-7, reads DAGVTQSPTHLIKTRGQQVTLRCSPKSGHDTVSWYQQALGQGPQFIFQYYEEEERQRGNFPDRFSGHQFPNYSSELNVNALLLGDSALYLCASSLGQGVIYEQYFGPGTRLTVT.

With respect to this clonotype: The junction departs from the called germline gene at one end, perhaps through a read error. V usage is TRBV10-3 and J usage is TRBJ2-1, with D perhaps matching TRBD2 (5 bases). Germline CDR1 ENHRY, CDR2 SYGVKD. The CDR3 runs 15 residues. The CDR3 nucleotides are TGTGCTATCACCCCAACACGGGACTCCTACAATGAGCAGTTCTTC. Protein: CAITPTRDSYNEQFF.

There are a few counts of this clonotype. The V gene is TRBV27, the J gene TRBJ2-1; D is unclear. The CDR3 extends over 13 amino acids. Between the trimmed V and J ends, which lost 3 bases and 7 bases, there was a span of 10 bases. Germline assignment: CDR1 MNHEY and CDR2 SMNVEV (reference sequence). Here the CDR3 reads CASSLAIGNEQFF. In nucleotides, the CDR3 is TGTGCCAGCAGTTTGGCTATAGGGAATGAGCAGTTCTTC.

The sample holds a few counts of this clonotype. The CDR3 coding sequence is TGTGCCAGCAGCTCCCCCCCGGCCCAAGAGACCCAGTACTTC. Protein sequence: CASSSPPAQETQYF. The chain recombines TRBV7-2 with TRBJ2-5; no clear D. Germline loops: CDR1 SGHTA, CDR2 FQGNSA. V was shortened by 4 bases and J by 1 base, with 10 bases between the two germline ends. The CDR3 spans 14 residues. The variable domain in full, with the rest retrieved from reference TRBV7-2 and TRBJ2-5, is GAGVSQSPSNKVTEKGKDVELRCDPISGHTALYWYRQSLGQGLEFLIYFQGNSAPDKSGLPSDRFSAERTGGSVSTLTIQRTQQEDSAVYLCASSSPPAQETQYFGPGTRLLVL.

The rearrangement uses TRBV10-3 and TRBJ1-1, with a possible D match to TRBD1 (6 bases). The CDR3 length is 16 residues. Trimming took off 6 bases at V and 0 bases at J, with 17 bases between the two ends. Germline CDR1 and CDR2: ENHRY and SYGVKD. The CDR3 reads CAISQGGAFMNTEAFF. The CDR3 DNA reads TGTGCCATCAGCCAAGGGGGGGCATTCATGAACACTGAAGCTTTCTTT.

The chain employs TRBV11-2 and TRBJ2-5, with 10 bases aligning to TRBD2. The CDR3 length is 18 residues. V dropped 1 base and J dropped 5; count of bases not matched to a gene: 13. Germline CDR1 and CDR2: SGHAT and FQNNGV. For the CDR3, the DNA is TGTGCCAGCAGCTTAGCCCTGGGTAGCGGGGGGCGAGGGGAGACCCAGTACTTC. Amino acid sequence: CASSLALGSGGRGETQYF.

This clonotype was seen a handful of times. The rearrangement joins TRBV2 to TRBJ2-7; TRBD1 might be the D (6 bases). Germline CDR1 SNHLY, CDR2 FYNNEI. This CDR3 has 13 residues. Trimming pared 11 bases from V and 4 bases from J, leaving 18 bases between. For the CDR3, the DNA is TGTGCCGTCACGGACAGTTTGTGGTACGAGCAGTACTTC. This sequence encodes CAVTDSLWYEQYF.

The rearrangement uses TRBV20-1 and TRBJ2-5; D perhaps matches TRBD1 (6 bases). Matching the DNA end better, TRBJ2-7 makes the J call doubtful. Germline V gene sequence: CDR1 DFQATT, CDR2 SNEGSKA (reference sequence). There are 13 residues in the CDR3. DNA of the CDR3: TGCAGTGCTAGGGACAGACTTATCTACGAGCAGTACTTC. Translated: CSARDRLIYEQYF.

V is TRBV6-1 and J is TRBJ1-2; TRBD1 matches at 8 bases. CDR3 size: 15 residues. Trimming removed 2 bases from V and 2 bases from J; junction bases left unmatched: 4. Germline V gene data show CDR1 as MNHNS and CDR2 as SASEGT. CDR3 DNA: TGTGCCAGCAGTGAATGGACAGGGAAGAACTATGGCTACACCTTC. Translated: CASSEWTGKNYGYTF.

V gene TRBV5-1 combines with J gene TRBJ2-3; D unclear. The CDR3 runs 15 residues. CDR1 SGHRS and CDR2 YFSETQ come from the germline V gene. V was cut by 2 bases and J by 3 bases, with 13 bases left in between. The CDR3 sequence: CASSFKGSVTDTQYF. The CDR3, as DNA: TGCGCCAGCAGCTTTAAAGGGTCTGTAACAGATACGCAGTATTTT. Full variable domain (rest looked up from reference TRBV5-1 and TRBJ2-3): KAGVTQTPRYLIKTRGQQVTLSCSPISGHRSVSWYQQTPGQGLQFLFEYFSETQRNKGNFPGRFSGRQFSNSRSEMNVSTLELGDSALYLCASSFKGSVTDTQYFGPGTRLTVL.